This paragraph covers one T cell receptor (beta chain) sequence. This CDR3 has 13 amino acids. CDR1 and CDR2 (germline): GTSNPN, SVGIG (reference sequence). Trimming cost V 5 bases and J 4 bases; bases outside gene matches: 7. Effector memory cells were sorted as CD45RA-CD27-, EMRA cells as CD45RA+CD27-. The beta constant-region primer was an equimolar mix of two oligonucleotides covering TRBC1 and TRBC2. A 12-nucleotide UMI and the SP2 primer were added to the cDNA 3' end by oligonucleotide ligation. From the UMI-ligation and nested PCR reads, TCRdb called clonotypes with MiXCR, one entry per CDR3 protein. The sample contains about 35,000 distinct CDR3 sequences, 13% of which appear only once. The data originate from a study of naive and memory T cell subsets.

The clonotype comes from a human donor in good health. The sequenced sample was effector memory CD4+ T cells from blood. Indicated subset: effector memory, CD45RA- CD27-. The chain uses TRBV30 and TRBJ1-2, with 7 positions matching TRBD1. CDR3 protein: CAWGDRLTYGYTF. The CDR3 nucleotides are TGTGCCTGGGGGGACAGACTCACCTATGGCTACACCTTC.